This record looks at one T cell receptor (beta chain) sequence and its context. Its target antigen remains unknown. No per-base quality is available; no much larger clone lies one base away. Cut back by 5 bases and 6 bases, the V and J ends lie 12 bases apart. Via the germline V gene (reference sequence), CDR1 is PRHDT and CDR2 FYEKMQ. The CDR3 holds 13 amino acids from the cysteine to the phenylalanine. CDR3 DNA only is kept here, 39 bases in frame from base 1. This sample is part of a study of blood T cell repertoires in COVID-19 (dated by TCRdb to the early 2020s). With respect to the entire study: Samples from collaborators originated in the United States, Italy and Spain and spanned both the acute and convalescent phases of COVID-19. Where available, HLA class I and class II types were obtained from metadata supplied by the sample provider rather than from assay-based typing. Sample metadata almost always included a de-identified subject ID, COVID-19 status, age in years and sex. Samples came from the ongoing ImmuneRACE study (first 160 participants) plus 1,254 subjects from 6 global collaborators. The repertoires were released in a freely available public database meant as a resource for research on the immune response to SARS-CoV-2. The prospective study material was composed of cDNA or gDNA derived from T cells, B-cell-depleted T cells, or PBMCs. Subjects who had been exposed to COVID-19, were actively infected with it, or had recovered from it provided the deeply sampled blood TCRbeta repertoires that made up the dataset.

The immunoSEQ Assay, a bias-controlled multiplex PCR, was used to amplify TCRbeta CDR3 regions from genomic DNA. Per the source publication's procedure: Nucleated cell counts per sample were estimated from amplification of reference gene primers within the assay. To quantify the absolute abundance of each unique TCRbeta CDR3 rearrangement, sequence reads were collapsed and filtered. For each sample, productive Simpson clonality was calculated as the square root of Simpson's diversity index across productive rearrangements. TCRdb limited this immuneACCESS table to in-frame rearrangements with V and J called. A share of clones is missing; checked studies link under half to unresolved V genes, and the rest is unexplained. V and J calls and clone size are copied from that table; D and trimming were computed from the DNA. This sample comprises tens of thousands of clones, roughly 86% of them detected only once. The top ten constitute roughly 7.7% of the sample.

Collaborating institutions collected whole blood in K2EDTA tubes following their own protocols. For TCRbeta analysis, collaborators shipped samples in one of three forms: frozen whole blood, isolated PBMCs, or DNA extracted from either of those sample types. Broad study findings and their caveats: The amount of clinical and demographic metadata varied by source and participant and was provided uncurated.

This clonotype was sampled from a woman aged 80 or older with acute or convalescent COVID-19. Source material: peripheral blood. Here the chain combines TRBV13 and TRBJ2-3; possibly the D gene is TRBD2, per 5 matching bases. The nucleotides are TGTGCCAGCAGCCTAAATCTAGCCGATACGCAGTATTTT. Its translation is CASSLNLADTQYF.